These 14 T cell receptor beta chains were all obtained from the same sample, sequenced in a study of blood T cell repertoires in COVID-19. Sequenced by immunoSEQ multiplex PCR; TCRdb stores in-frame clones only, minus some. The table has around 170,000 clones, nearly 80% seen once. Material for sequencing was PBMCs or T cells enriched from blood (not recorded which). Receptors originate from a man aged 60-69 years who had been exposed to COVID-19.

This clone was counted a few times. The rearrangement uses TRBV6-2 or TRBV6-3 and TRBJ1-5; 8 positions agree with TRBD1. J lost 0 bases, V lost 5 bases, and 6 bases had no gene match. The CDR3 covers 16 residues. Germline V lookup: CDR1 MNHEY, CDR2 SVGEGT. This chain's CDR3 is CASSTRQGYSNQPQHF. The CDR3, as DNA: TGTGCCAGCAGTACCCGACAGGGGTATAGCAATCAGCCCCAGCATTTT.

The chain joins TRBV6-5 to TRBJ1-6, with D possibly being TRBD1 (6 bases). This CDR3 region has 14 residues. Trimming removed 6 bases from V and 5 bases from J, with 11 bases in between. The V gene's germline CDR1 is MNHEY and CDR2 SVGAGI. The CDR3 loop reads CASRRTVDNSPLHF. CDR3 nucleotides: TGTGCCAGCAGACGGACAGTCGATAATTCACCCCTCCACTTT.

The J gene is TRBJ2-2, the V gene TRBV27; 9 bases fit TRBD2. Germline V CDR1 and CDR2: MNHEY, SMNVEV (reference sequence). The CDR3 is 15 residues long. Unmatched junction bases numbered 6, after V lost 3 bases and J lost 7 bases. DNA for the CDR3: TGTGCCAGCAGTTTGCGGCTAGCGGGAAGCGGGGAGCTGTTTTTT. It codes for CASSLRLAGSGELFF.

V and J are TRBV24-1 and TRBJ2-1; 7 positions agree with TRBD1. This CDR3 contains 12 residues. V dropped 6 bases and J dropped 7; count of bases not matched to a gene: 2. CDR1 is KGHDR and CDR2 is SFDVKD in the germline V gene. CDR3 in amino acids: CATSTGENEQFF. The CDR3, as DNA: TGTGCCACCAGTACAGGGGAAAATGAGCAGTTCTTC.

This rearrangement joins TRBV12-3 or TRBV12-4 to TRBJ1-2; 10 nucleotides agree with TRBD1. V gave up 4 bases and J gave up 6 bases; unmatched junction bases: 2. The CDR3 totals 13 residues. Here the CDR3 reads CASSWTGGDGYTF. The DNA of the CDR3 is TGTGCCAGCAGTTGGACAGGGGGGGATGGCTACACCTTC.

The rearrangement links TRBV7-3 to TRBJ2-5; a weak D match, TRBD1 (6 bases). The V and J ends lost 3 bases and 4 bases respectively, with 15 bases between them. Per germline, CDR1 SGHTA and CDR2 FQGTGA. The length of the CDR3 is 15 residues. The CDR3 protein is CASSFLGAPLETQYF. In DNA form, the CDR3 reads TGTGCCAGCAGCTTCCTGGGGGCGCCGTTAGAGACCCAGTACTTC.

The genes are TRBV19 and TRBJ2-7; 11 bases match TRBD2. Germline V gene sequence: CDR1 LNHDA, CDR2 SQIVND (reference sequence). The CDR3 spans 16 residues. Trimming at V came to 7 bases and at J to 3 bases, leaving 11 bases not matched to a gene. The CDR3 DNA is TGTGCCAGTAAGGGGATCTCTAGCGGGAGGAACTACGAGCAGTACTTC. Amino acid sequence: CASKGISSGRNYEQYF. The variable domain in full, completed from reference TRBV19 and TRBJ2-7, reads DGGITQSPKYLFRKEGQNVTLSCEQNLNHDAMYWYRQDPGQGLRLIYYSQIVNDFQKGDIAEGYSVSREKKESFPLTVTSAQKNPTAFYLCASKGISSGRNYEQYFGPGTRLTVT.

The CDR3 protein is CASSYGGAPNTEAFF. The CDR3 DNA follows: TGTGCCAGCAGTTACGGAGGGGCACCGAACACTGAAGCTTTCTTT. This chain links TRBV6-5 with TRBJ1-1; maybe TRBD1 (5 bases). Trimming cost V 2 bases and J 1 base, with 11 bases left between them. Germline V gives CDR1 MNHEY, CDR2 SVGAGI. The CDR3 has 15 residues.

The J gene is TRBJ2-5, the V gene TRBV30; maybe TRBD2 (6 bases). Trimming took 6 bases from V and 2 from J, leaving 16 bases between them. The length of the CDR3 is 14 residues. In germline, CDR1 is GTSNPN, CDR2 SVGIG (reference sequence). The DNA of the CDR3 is TGTGCCTGCGCGCGACTAGGCGATCAAGAGACCCAGTACTTC. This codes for CACARLGDQETQYF.

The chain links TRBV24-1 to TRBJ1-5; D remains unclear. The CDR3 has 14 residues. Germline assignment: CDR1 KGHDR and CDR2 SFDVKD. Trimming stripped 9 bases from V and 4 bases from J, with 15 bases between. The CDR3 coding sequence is TGTGCCACCCCGATCAACAACGGGAATCAGCCCCAGCATTTT. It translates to CATPINNGNQPQHF.

CDR3 DNA: TGTGCCAGCAGCGTTGGCAGGGGGAATGAAAAACTGTTTTTT. Its translation: CASSVGRGNEKLFF. The chain uses TRBV9 and TRBJ1-4; 7 nucleotides line up with TRBD1. V gave up 2 bases and J gave up 5 bases; unmatched junction bases: 3. The CDR3 is 14 residues long. Germline-derived CDR1 and CDR2 are SGDLS and YYNGEE.

CDR3 residues: CASSLIQGARGYTF. CDR3 coding DNA: TGTGCCAGCAGTTTAATCCAGGGGGCGCGAGGCTACACCTTC. The rearrangement links TRBV28 to TRBJ1-2; 8 bases agree with TRBD1. The CDR3 consists of 14 residues. Germline loops: CDR1 MDHEN, CDR2 SYDVKM. Trimming took 2 bases from V and 8 from J; bases not matched to a gene: 7.

CDR3 residues: CASRLYSSSYEQYF. The CDR3 coding sequence is TGTGCCAGCAGACTATACTCGAGTTCCTACGAGCAGTACTTC. The chain has TRBV11-2 and TRBJ2-7; unclear D gene. V was pared by 6 bases and J by 1 base, with 13 bases between. The CDR3 has 14 amino acids. The germline gives CDR1 SGHAT, CDR2 FQNNGV.

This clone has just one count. The CDR3 spells CASSLVGTSEETQYF. CDR3 nucleotide sequence: TGTGCCAGCAGCTTGGTTGGGACTAGCGAGGAGACCCAGTACTTC. V and J are TRBV5-4 and TRBJ2-5, with TRBD2 matching over 10 bases. CDR1 and CDR2 from the germline V gene are SGHNT and YYREEE (reference sequence). This CDR3 spans 15 amino acids. The trim removed 0 bases at V and 5 bases at J, leaving 4 bases unmatched. The full variable domain, rest sourced from reference TRBV5-4 and TRBJ2-5, is ETGVTQSPTHLIKTRGQQVTLRCSSQSGHNTVSWYQQALGQGPQFIFQYYREEENGRGNFPPRFSGLQFPNYSSELNVNALELDDSALYLCASSLVGTSEETQYFGPGTRLLVL.